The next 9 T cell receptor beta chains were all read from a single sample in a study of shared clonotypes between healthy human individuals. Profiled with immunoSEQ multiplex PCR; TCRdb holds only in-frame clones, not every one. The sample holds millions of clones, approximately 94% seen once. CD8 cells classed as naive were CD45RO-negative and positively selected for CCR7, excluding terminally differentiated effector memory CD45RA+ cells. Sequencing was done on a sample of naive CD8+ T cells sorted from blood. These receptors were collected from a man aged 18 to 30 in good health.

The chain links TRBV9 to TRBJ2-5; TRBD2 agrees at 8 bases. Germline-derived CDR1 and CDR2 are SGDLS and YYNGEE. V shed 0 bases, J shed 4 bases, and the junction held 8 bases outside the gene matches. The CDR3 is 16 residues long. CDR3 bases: TGTGCCAGCAGCGTAGCTGAGGCGGGGGGACTAGAGACCCAGTACTTC. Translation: CASSVAEAGGLETQYF.

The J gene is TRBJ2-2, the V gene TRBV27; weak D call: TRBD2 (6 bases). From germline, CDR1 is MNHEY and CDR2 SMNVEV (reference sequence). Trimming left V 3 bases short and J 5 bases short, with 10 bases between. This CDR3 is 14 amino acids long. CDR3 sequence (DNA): TGTGCCAGCAGTTTTGTGGGAGGAACCGGGGAGCTGTTTTTT. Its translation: CASSFVGGTGELFF.

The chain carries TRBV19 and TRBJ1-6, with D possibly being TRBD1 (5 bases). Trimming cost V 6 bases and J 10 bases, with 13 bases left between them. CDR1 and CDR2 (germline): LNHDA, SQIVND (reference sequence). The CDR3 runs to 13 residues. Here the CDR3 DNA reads TGTGCCAGTAGCGGGACGGACTTCTCACCCCTCCACTTT. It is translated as CASSGTDFSPLHF.

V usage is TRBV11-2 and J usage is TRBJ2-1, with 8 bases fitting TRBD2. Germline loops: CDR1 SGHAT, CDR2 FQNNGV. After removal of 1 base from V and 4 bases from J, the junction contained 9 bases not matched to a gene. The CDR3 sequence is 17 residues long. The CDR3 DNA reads TGTGCCAGCAGCTTAGCTACGGGGGGGACTTTTTACAATGAGCAGTTCTTC. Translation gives CASSLATGGTFYNEQFF. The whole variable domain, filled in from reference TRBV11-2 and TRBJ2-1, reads EAGVAQSPRYKIIEKRQSVAFWCNPISGHATLYWYQQILGQGPKLLIQFQNNGVVDDSQLPKDRFSAERLKGVDSTLKIQPAKLEDSAVYLCASSLATGGTFYNEQFFGPGTRLTVL.

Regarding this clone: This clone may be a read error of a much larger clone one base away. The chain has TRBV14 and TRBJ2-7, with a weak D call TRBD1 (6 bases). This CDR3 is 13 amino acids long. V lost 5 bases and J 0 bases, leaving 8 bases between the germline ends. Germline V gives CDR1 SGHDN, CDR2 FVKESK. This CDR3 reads CASSLDSSYEQYF. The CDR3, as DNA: TGTGCCAGCAGCTTGGACAGCTCCTACGAGCAGTACTTC.

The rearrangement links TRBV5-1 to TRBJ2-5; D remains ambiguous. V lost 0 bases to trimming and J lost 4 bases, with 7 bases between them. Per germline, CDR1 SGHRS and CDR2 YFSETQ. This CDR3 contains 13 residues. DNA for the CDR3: TGCGCCAGCAGCTTGGAATCGGGAGAGACCCAGTACTTC. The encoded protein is CASSLESGETQYF.

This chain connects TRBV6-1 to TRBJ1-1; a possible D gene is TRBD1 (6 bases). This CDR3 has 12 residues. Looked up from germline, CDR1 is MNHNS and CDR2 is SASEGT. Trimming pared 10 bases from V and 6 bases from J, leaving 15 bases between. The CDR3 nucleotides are TGTGCCACCCGTGTGGACAGTCCTGAAGCTTTCTTT. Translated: CATRVDSPEAFF.

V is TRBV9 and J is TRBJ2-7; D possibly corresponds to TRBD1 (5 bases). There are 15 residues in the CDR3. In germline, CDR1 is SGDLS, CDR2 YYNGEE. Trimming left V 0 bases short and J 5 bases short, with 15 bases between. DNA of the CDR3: TGTGCCAGCAGCGTAGAGGGGATTCAAAAGGACGAGCAGTACTTC. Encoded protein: CASSVEGIQKDEQYF.

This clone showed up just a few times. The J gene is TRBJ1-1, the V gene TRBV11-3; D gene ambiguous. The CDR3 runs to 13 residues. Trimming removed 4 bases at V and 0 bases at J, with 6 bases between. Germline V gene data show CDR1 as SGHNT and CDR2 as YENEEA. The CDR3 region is CASSWYLNTEAFF. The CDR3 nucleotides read TGTGCCAGCAGCTGGTACCTGAACACTGAAGCTTTCTTT.